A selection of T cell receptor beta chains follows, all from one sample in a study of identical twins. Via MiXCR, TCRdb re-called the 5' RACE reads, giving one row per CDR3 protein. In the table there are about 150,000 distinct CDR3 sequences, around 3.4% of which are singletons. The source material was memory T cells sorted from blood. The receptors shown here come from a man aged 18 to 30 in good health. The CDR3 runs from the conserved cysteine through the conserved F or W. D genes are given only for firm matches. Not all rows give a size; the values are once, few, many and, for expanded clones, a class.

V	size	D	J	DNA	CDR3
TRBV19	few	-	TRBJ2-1	TGTGCCAGTAGTATTCAGACCCAGACAGCATGGTCCTACAATGAGCAGTTCTTC	CASSIQTQTAWSYNEQFF
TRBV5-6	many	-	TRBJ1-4	TGTGCCAGCAGCTTGCTTATGACACCGACTAATGAAAAACTGTTTTTT	CASSLLMTPTNEKLFF
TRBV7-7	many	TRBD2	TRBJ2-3	TGTGCCAGCAGCTCCCTATTTGCTAGCGGGAGGCCCTCCTTACGCACAGATACGCAGTATTTT	CASSSLFASGRPSLRTDTQYF
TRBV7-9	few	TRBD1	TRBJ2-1	TGTGCCAGCAGCTTAGAGGGGACAGCTAGCTCCTACAATGAGCAGTTCTTC	CASSLEGTASSYNEQFF
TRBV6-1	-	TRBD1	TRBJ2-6	TGTGCCAGCAGCTTCAGGGGGCTTGGGGCCAACGTCCTGGCTTTC	CASSFRGLGANVLAF
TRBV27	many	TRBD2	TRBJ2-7	TGTGCCAGCAGTAGCGGGAGCCCCGTCTACGAGCAGTACTTC	CASSSGSPVYEQYF
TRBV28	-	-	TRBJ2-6	TGTGCCAGCAGGCCGCCGACAGGTTCCTCTGGGGCCAACGTCCTGACTTTC	CASRPPTGSSGANVLTF
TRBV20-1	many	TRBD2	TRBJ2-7	TGCAGCGCCGGACTAGCCACCTTTGGCGGCTCCTACGAGCAGTACTTC	CSAGLATFGGSYEQYF
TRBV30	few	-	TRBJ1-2	TGTGCCTGGAGTTTCCCGGACAGTTATGGCTACACCTTC	CAWSFPDSYGYTF
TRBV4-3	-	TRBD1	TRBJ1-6	TGCGCCAGCAGCCAGAGGACAGGGGCGCGATCACCCCTCCACTTT	CASSQRTGARSPLHF
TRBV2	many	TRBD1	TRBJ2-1	TGTGCCAGCAGTGCTGACAGGGGGGTACACAATGAGCAGTTCTTC	CASSADRGVHNEQFF
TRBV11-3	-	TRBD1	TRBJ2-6	TGTGCCAGCAGCCGTGGGACAGCCGGGGCCAACGTCCTGACTTTC	CASSRGTAGANVLTF
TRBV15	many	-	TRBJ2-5	TGTGCCACCAGCAGAGATCTAGCGCTAGAGACCCAGTACTTC	CATSRDLALETQYF
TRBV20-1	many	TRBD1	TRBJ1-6	TGCAGTGCTAGTCGCGGGACAGGCAATTCACCCCTCCACTTT	CSASRGTGNSPLHF
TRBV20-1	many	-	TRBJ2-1	TGCAGTGCTAGTTCCGCCGTGGATGAGCAGTTCTTC	CSASSAVDEQFF
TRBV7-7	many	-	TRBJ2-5	TGTGCCAGCAGCCCATACGGGGCGGGAGAGACCCAGTACTTC	CASSPYGAGETQYF
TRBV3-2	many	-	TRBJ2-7	TGTGCCAGCAGCCCTTGGGGGAGGAGCTCCTACGAGCAGTACTTC	CASSPWGRSSYEQYF
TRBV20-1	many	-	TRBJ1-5	TGCAGTGCCCGAGCAGCGAACAATCAGCCCCAGCATTTT	CSARAANNQPQHF
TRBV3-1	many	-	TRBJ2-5	TGTGCCAGCAGCCAAGACGGAGAGACCCAGTACTTC	CASSQDGETQYF
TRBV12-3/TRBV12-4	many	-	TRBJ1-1	TGTGCCAGCAGTTTAAACACTGCTTTCTTT	CASSLNTAFF
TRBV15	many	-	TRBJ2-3	TGTGCCACCAGCAGAGATGGCCCAGCCTCTAGCACAGATACGCAGTATTTT	CATSRDGPASSTDTQYF
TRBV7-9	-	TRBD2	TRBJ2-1	TGTGCCAGCAGCTTATTAATAGCGGGAGGATACAATGAGCAGTTCTTC	CASSLLIAGGYNEQFF
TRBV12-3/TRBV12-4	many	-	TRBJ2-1	TGTGCCAGCAGAATGGAGGGGCGCGGGCAGTTCTTC	CASRMEGRGQFF
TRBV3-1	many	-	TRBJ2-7	TGTGCCAGCAGCGGGGTGGGGGAGCAGTACTTC	CASSGVGEQYF
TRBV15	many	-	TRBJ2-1	TGTGCCACCAGCAGAGATCGGGGGAGCAATGAGCAGTTCTTC	CATSRDRGSNEQFF
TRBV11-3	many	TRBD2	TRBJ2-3	TGTGCCAGCAGCGCTCGGGAGGGGACAGATACGCAGTATTTT	CASSAREGTDTQYF
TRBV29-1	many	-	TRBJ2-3	TGCAGCGTACATGGGCGTTTCACAGATACGCAGTATTTT	CSVHGRFTDTQYF
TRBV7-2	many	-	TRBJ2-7	TGTGCCAGCAGCTTAGTCACCCACGAGCAGTACTTC	CASSLVTHEQYF
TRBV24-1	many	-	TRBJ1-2	TGTGCCACCAGTGATGGGCGTGGGGGAGGATCCTATGGCTACACCTTC	CATSDGRGGGSYGYTF
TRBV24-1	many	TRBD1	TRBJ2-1	TGTGCCACCAGTGACCACCGGGACAGGGGCCACAATGAGCAGTTCTTC	CATSDHRDRGHNEQFF
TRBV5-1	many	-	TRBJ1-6	TGCGCCAGCAGCCCCACAGACTCCAATTCACCCCTCCACTTT	CASSPTDSNSPLHF
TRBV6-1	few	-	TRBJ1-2	TGTGCCAGTTCGCTCTCCTCGGGTGGCTACACCTTC	CASSLSSGGYTF
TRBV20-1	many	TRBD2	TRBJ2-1	TGCAGTGCTAGAGCGGGGACTAGCCGATTGGATGAGCAGTTCTTC	CSARAGTSRLDEQFF
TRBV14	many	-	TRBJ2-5	TGTGCCAGCAGCCAACAGGGAGAGACCCAGTACTTC	CASSQQGETQYF
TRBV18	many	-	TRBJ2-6	TGTGCCAGCTCACCCCCTAGAGGCGGGGCTGGGGCCAACGTCCTGACTTTC	CASSPPRGGAGANVLTF
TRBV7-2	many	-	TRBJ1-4	TGTGCCAGCAGCTTAGGAGGCAGCGATAATGAAAAACTGTTTTTT	CASSLGGSDNEKLFF
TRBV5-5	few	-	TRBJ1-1	TGTGCCAGCAGCTTGGTCTCGGAGTGGGCTTTCTTT	CASSLVSEWAFF
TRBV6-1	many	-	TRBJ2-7	TGTGCCAGTTCAAACGGAGGGGGCGGCGAGCAGTACTTC	CASSNGGGGEQYF
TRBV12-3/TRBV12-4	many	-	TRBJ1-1	TGTGCCAGCAGTCGCCGCGACTGGAACACTGAAGCTTTCTTT	CASSRRDWNTEAFF
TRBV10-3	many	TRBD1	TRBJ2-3	TGTGCCATCGGACAGGGGGGAGATACGCAGTATTTT	CAIGQGGDTQYF
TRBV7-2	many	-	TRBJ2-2	TGTGCCAGCAGCCGACAGACCACCGGGGAGCTGTTTTTT	CASSRQTTGELFF